One sample yielded the 14 T cell receptor beta chains listed below, sequenced in a study of Graves' ophthalmopathy and Graves' hyperthyroidism (dated by TCRdb to the late 2010s). Instrument used: Illumina HiSeq 2000. TCR beta CDR3 regions were amplified from RNA transcripts for repertoire sequencing. HTBI primers and the Qiagen OneStep RT-PCR kit were used in a first-round RT-PCR, which was followed by a second-round multiplex PCR, size selection and purification. TCRdb's own reprocessing of the public reads used fastp at Q25 and MiXCR and kept productive beta chains. Each entry merges the rows of one CDR3 protein and shows their most common DNA and genes. This sample holds about 740,000 distinct CDR3 sequences; approximately 40% were observed only once. The top ten constitute about 40% of the sample. The sample taken for sequencing was peripheral blood. These receptors originate from an adult man with Graves' ophthalmopathy.

The chain uses TRBV10-3 and TRBJ1-2; TRBD1 aligns across 7 bases. CDR3 size: 11 residues. Trimming took 6 bases from V and 12 from J; bases not matched to a gene: 7. Germline V gene data show CDR1 as ENHRY and CDR2 as SYGVKD. The DNA of the CDR3 is TGTGCCATCAGAGGGGACAGCCGAAACACCTTC. Its translation: CAIRGDSRNTF.

V gene TRBV7-9 combines with J gene TRBJ2-6; 8 bases map to TRBD1. Unmatched junction bases numbered 8, after V lost 4 bases and J lost 0 bases. Germline CDR1 SEHNR, CDR2 FQNEAQ (reference sequence). This CDR3 has 18 residues. The CDR3 sequence: CASSYRTGKLSGANVLTF. The CDR3 DNA follows: TGTGCCAGCAGCTATCGGACAGGGAAACTCTCTGGGGCCAACGTCCTGACTTTC.

The chain employs TRBV7-2 and TRBJ1-1, with D maybe TRBD1 (6 bases). Germline loops: CDR1 SGHTA, CDR2 FQGNSA. The CDR3 runs to 18 residues. Trimming removed 0 bases from V and 1 base from J, with 18 bases in between. In DNA, the CDR3 is TGTGCCAGCAGCTTAGCCGGGTCAGGGGCCTCAGGGAACACTGAAGCTTTCTTT. Translation: CASSLAGSGASGNTEAFF.

This clonotype was observed at least ten times. The chain joins TRBV10-1 to TRBJ1-1; D is undetermined. This CDR3 is built from 14 residues. The germline CDR1 and CDR2 sequences are WNHNN and SYGVQD (reference sequence). Trimming stripped 2 bases from V and 3 bases from J, with 10 bases between. The CDR3 region is CASSETRQYTEAFF. Written as DNA, the CDR3 is TGCGCCAGCAGTGAGACCCGACAATACACTGAAGCTTTCTTT.

This chain joins TRBV25-1 and TRBJ2-2, with D perhaps matching TRBD1 (5 bases). CDR3 length: 14 residues. Germline values: CDR1 MGHDK, CDR2 SYGVNS. Trimming stripped 8 bases from V and 7 bases from J, with 17 bases between. CDR3 amino acids: CASSPTQGHGELFF. The CDR3 DNA is TGTGCCAGCTCACCGACCCAGGGCCACGGGGAGCTGTTTTTT.

This clonotype was seen ten or more times. One end of the junction does not line up with germline, which may come from a read error. The chain has TRBV19 and TRBJ1-1; the D is unclear. CDR3 length: 12 amino acids. The germline CDR1 and CDR2 sequences are LNHDA and SQIVND (reference sequence). CDR3 in amino acids: CASSIHPAEAFF. The CDR3 nucleotides are TGTGCCAGTAGTATCCACCCAGCTGAAGCCTTCTTT.

In regard to this clonotype: The junction and the germline gene differ at one end; a read error may be behind it. CDR3 residues: CSAREGAIYGQYF. CDR3 bases: TGCAGTGCTAGAGAAGGGGCCATTTACGGGCAGTACTTC. The chain has TRBV20-1 and TRBJ2-7; D might be TRBD1 (5 bases). This CDR3 is built from 13 residues. The germline V gene encodes CDR1 DFQATT and CDR2 SNEGSKA (reference sequence).

Worth noting for this clonotype: One junction end does not reproduce the germline sequence, and a read error may be involved. V gene TRBV6-5 combines with J gene TRBJ1-1; D gene uncertain. The CDR3 runs to 14 residues. In germline, CDR1 is MNHEY, CDR2 SVGAGI. In DNA form, the CDR3 reads TGTGCCATCAGTTACGGGGTTCCTAACACTGAAGCTTTCTTT. It specifies CAISYGVPNTEAFF.

The chain links TRBV2 to TRBJ1-4, with 9 bases that match TRBD1. V dropped 6 bases and J dropped 10; count of bases not matched to a gene: 12. CDR1 SNHLY and CDR2 FYNNEI come from the germline V gene. The CDR3 has 15 residues. The CDR3 reads CASSGTGRLGGKLFF. The CDR3 DNA is TGTGCCAGCAGCGGGACAGGGCGGCTCGGGGGAAAACTGTTTTTT.

This clonotype was seen repeatedly, ten times or more. The junction and the germline gene differ at one end; a read error may be behind it. The chain joins TRBV19 to TRBJ1-5, with TRBD1 matching over 9 bases. The CDR3 extends over 14 amino acids. The germline V gene encodes CDR1 LNHDA and CDR2 SQIVND (reference sequence). CDR3 region: CASSMGQGGQPQHF. The CDR3 nucleotides read TGTGCCAGCAGTATGGGACAGGGTGGCCAGCCCCAGCATTTT. Based on the CDR3 plus reference TRBV19 and TRBJ1-5, the full variable domain is DGGITQSPKYLFRKEGQNVTLSCEQNLNHDAMYWYRQDPGQGLRLIYYSQIVNDFQKGDIAEGYSVSREKKESFPLTVTSAQKNPTAFYLCASSMGQGGQPQHFGDGTRLSIL.

This clonotype turned up a few times. This chain joins TRBV14 and TRBJ1-5, with D hard to call. V was trimmed by 8 bases and J by 6 bases, leaving 14 bases between them. Germline V gene sequence: CDR1 SGHDN, CDR2 FVKESK. The CDR3 length is 13 residues. The CDR3 is CASSIEGGQPQHF. The CDR3 DNA follows: TGTGCCAGCTCAATAGAGGGCGGTCAGCCCCAGCATTTT.

The V call is TRBV7-2, the J call TRBJ1-1; D remains ambiguous. Trimming pared 11 bases from V and 6 bases from J, leaving 16 bases between. The CDR3 contains 12 residues. The germline gives CDR1 SGHTA, CDR2 FQGNSA. The DNA of the CDR3 is TGTGCCTGGAGTCGGGAGGTAGCTGAAGCTTTCTTT. Its translation: CAWSREVAEAFF.

This clonotype was detected ten times or more. J is TRBJ1-1 and V is TRBV9; TRBD1 might be the D (6 bases). V lost 3 bases and J 7 bases, leaving 16 bases between the germline ends. Germline CDR1 and CDR2: SGDLS and YYNGEE. The CDR3 is 14 amino acids. The DNA of the CDR3 is TGTGCCAGCAGCGCAGAGCGACAGGCTGGTGAAGCTTTCTTT. This translates into CASSAERQAGEAFF.

The chain joins TRBV7-9 to TRBJ1-2; D is perhaps TRBD1 (5 bases). Germline loops: CDR1 SEHNR, CDR2 FQNEAQ (reference sequence). The CDR3 sequence is 14 residues long. The V end lost 3 bases, the J end lost 6 bases, and 14 bases lay between the germline ends. CDR3 protein: CASSFSGAGNGYTF. The CDR3 DNA sequence: TGTGCCAGCAGCTTCTCCGGGGCCGGGAATGGCTACACCTTC.